The 25 T cell receptor beta chains below all came from one sample that was sequenced in a study of T cell responses to AZD1222 COVID-19 vaccine (dated by TCRdb to 2020 to 2023). The time point label of this sample denotes: about 28 days (+/-7) after the second vaccine dose. The library was made by the immunoSEQ multiplex PCR assay. The source is immuneACCESS, and TCRdb retained only in-frame sequences with V and J called. Part of the clones is not carried over; for the studies checked, unresolved V genes explain less than half of this, and the remainder is unexplained. The sample table shows around 150,000 clones, and approximately 91% are seen once. The ten largest clones represent 1% to 1.5% of the sample. The sample here was peripheral blood, taken 28 days after the second AZD1222 dose. These receptors were obtained from an adult who received the AZD1222 COVID-19 vaccine.

V and J are TRBV14 and TRBJ2-1; D ambiguous. The germline CDR1 and CDR2 sequences are SGHDN and FVKESK. The CDR3 has 14 amino acids. Trimming removed 0 bases from V and 2 bases from J, with 5 bases in between. The CDR3 sequence is CASSQEATYNEQFF. CDR3 nucleotides: TGTGCCAGCAGCCAAGAGGCAACCTACAATGAGCAGTTCTTC.

The rearrangement links TRBV5-1 to TRBJ1-2; TRBD1 aligns across 7 bases. CDR3 length: 16 amino acids. Germline V gene lookup returns CDR1 SGHRS and CDR2 YFSETQ. V dropped 1 base and J dropped 1; count of bases not matched to a gene: 7. This chain's CDR3 is CASSLMEGAYNYGYTF. Written as DNA, the CDR3 is TGCGCCAGCAGCTTGATGGAGGGGGCGTATAACTATGGCTACACCTTC.

The chain carries TRBV9 and TRBJ1-4, with TRBD1 matching 7 bases. The J segment lost 4 bases and the V segment lost 4 bases, leaving 7 bases of the junction unmatched. The CDR3 is 15 amino acids. Germline V gene sequence: CDR1 SGDLS, CDR2 YYNGEE. The CDR3 DNA is TGTGCCAGCAGCCCCGGACAGGTCCATAATGAAAAACTGTTTTTT. It is translated as CASSPGQVHNEKLFF.

CDR3 DNA sequence: TGTGCCAGCTCATCCGGGGACAATCAGCCCCAGCATTTT. It codes for CASSSGDNQPQHF. The rearrangement uses TRBV18 and TRBJ1-5; D gene ambiguous. The CDR3 contains 13 residues. V was clipped by 5 bases and J by 3 bases, with 8 bases between them. The germline CDR1 and CDR2 sequences are KGHSH and LQKENI.

V and J are TRBV24-1 and TRBJ2-1, with 7 nucleotides matching TRBD2. CDR1 is KGHDR, CDR2 SFDVKD, per germline. The V gene end was trimmed by 2 bases and the J gene end by 0 bases; junction bases not matched to a gene: 3. CDR3 size: 16 residues. As DNA, the CDR3 is TGTGCCACCAGTGATTCGCTAGCGGTCTCCTACAATGAGCAGTTCTTC. Protein sequence: CATSDSLAVSYNEQFF.

CDR3 loop: CASSDRAPLGNEQFF. CDR3 nucleotides: TGTGCCAGCAGCGATCGCGCGCCCCTTGGCAATGAGCAGTTCTTC. This chain connects TRBV11-1 to TRBJ2-1; D gene ambiguous. The V and J ends lost 5 bases and 6 bases respectively, with 17 bases between them. Per the germline V gene, CDR1 is SGHAT and CDR2 is FQDESV (reference sequence). This CDR3 is built from 15 residues.

The chain links TRBV7-9 to TRBJ2-3, with D perhaps assigned TRBD1 or TRBD2 (5 bases each). The germline V gene has CDR1 SEHNR and CDR2 FQNEAQ (reference sequence). The V and J ends lost 5 bases and 8 bases respectively, with 20 bases between them. The CDR3 is 15 residues long. CDR3 sequence reads: CASSVRRDDRATQYF. CDR3 sequence (DNA): TGTGCCAGCAGCGTCCGACGGGACGACCGGGCTACGCAGTATTTT.

The rearrangement joins TRBV4-1 to TRBJ1-3, with D unclear. V lost 0 bases and J lost 0, with 3 bases in between. Looked up from germline, CDR1 is MGHRA and CDR2 is YSYEKL. The CDR3 is made up of 14 amino acids. The CDR3 nucleotides read TGCGCCAGCAGCCAAGATCCCTCTGGAAACACCATATATTTT. Translated, it gives CASSQDPSGNTIYF.

The chain has TRBV12-3 or TRBV12-4 and TRBJ2-7, with no clear D. V lost 3 bases and J 6 bases, leaving 12 bases between the germline ends. The CDR3 spans 13 residues. The CDR3 nucleotides read TGTGCCAGCAGTTTTGGTCTCCTGGCCGAGCAGTACTTC. Protein product: CASSFGLLAEQYF.

This clone has a handful of counts. The chain combines TRBV4-1 with TRBJ2-7, with no clear D. The germline V and J ends were trimmed by 2 bases and 5 bases, with 16 bases remaining between them. Germline V CDR1 and CDR2: MGHRA, YSYEKL. The CDR3 spans 15 residues. As DNA, the CDR3 is TGCGCCAGCAGCCAACCCCTCGGTTACCCCCACGAGCAGTACTTC. This codes for CASSQPLGYPHEQYF.

The gene calls are TRBV12-5 and TRBJ2-5; TRBD1 aligns across 10 bases. CDR3 length equals 20 residues. Per the germline V gene, CDR1 is LGHNT and CDR2 is FRNRAP. V lost 5 bases, J lost 5 bases, and 23 bases stayed unmatched. The CDR3 sequence is CASGTPTSRTRDRGGETQYF. The DNA of the CDR3 is TGTGCTAGTGGTACTCCAACCTCGAGAACCCGGGACAGGGGTGGGGAGACCCAGTACTTC.

The chain is built from TRBV4-2 and TRBJ1-5; D call uncertain. Germline loops: CDR1 LGHNA, CDR2 YNFKEQ. The CDR3 loop spans 16 amino acids. The ends were cut back, 0 bases at V and 7 bases at J, with 16 bases in the middle. The CDR3 region is CASSQDTGTVGQPQHF. The CDR3 DNA reads TGTGCCAGCAGCCAAGATACGGGTACGGTGGGCCAGCCCCAGCATTTT.

The rearrangement joins TRBV5-1 to TRBJ1-2, with D perhaps matching TRBD1 (6 bases). The CDR3 consists of 13 residues. Germline CDR1 SGHRS, CDR2 YFSETQ. V lost 0 bases and J lost 8, with 11 bases in between. This chain's CDR3 is CASSLGGARGYTF. CDR3 DNA: TGCGCCAGCAGCTTGGGGGGGGCGCGAGGCTACACCTTC.

This sequence joins TRBV12-3 or TRBV12-4 and TRBJ1-1, with D uncertain. The CDR3 extends over 13 amino acids. With 5 bases removed from V and 5 bases from J, the gap between germline ends came to 12 bases. This CDR3 reads CASSARETTEAFF. CDR3 in DNA: TGTGCCAGCAGTGCCCGGGAAACGACTGAAGCTTTCTTT.

CDR3 DNA: TGTGCCAGCAGCTTAGGTCCCGGGGAGCTGTTTTTT. Its translation is CASSLGPGELFF. The rearrangement links TRBV7-3 to TRBJ2-2; D call uncertain. CDR1 SGHTA and CDR2 FQGTGA come from the germline V gene. Between the trimmed V and J ends, which lost 2 bases and 6 bases, there was a span of 4 bases. The CDR3 consists of 12 residues.

J is TRBJ2-7 and V is TRBV4-1, with D hard to call. Between the trimmed V and J ends, which lost 5 bases and 0 bases, there was a span of 11 bases. Per the germline V gene, CDR1 is MGHRA and CDR2 is YSYEKL. The CDR3 has 14 residues. The CDR3 loop reads CASSYTAFSYEQYF. CDR3 nucleotides: TGCGCCAGCAGCTATACAGCATTCTCCTACGAGCAGTACTTC.

The V call is TRBV13, the J call TRBJ1-2; D call uncertain. The CDR3 spans 15 residues. Germline V gene sequence: CDR1 PRHDT, CDR2 FYEKMQ (reference sequence). Trimming left V 7 bases short and J 2 bases short, with 17 bases between. The CDR3 loop reads CASTRGRVANYGYTF. In DNA form, the CDR3 reads TGTGCCAGCACCCGGGGTCGCGTAGCCAACTATGGCTACACCTTC.

The chain employs TRBV5-1 and TRBJ2-3; D possibly corresponds to TRBD1 (5 bases). V lost 5 bases and J lost 2, with 12 bases in between. Germline CDR1 SGHRS, CDR2 YFSETQ. The CDR3 consists of 14 residues. In DNA, the CDR3 is TGCGCCAGCAGAAGATTGGGGCTCACAGATACGCAGTATTTT. Translated, it gives CASRRLGLTDTQYF. The full variable domain, completed using reference TRBV5-1 and TRBJ2-3, is KAGVTQTPRYLIKTRGQQVTLSCSPISGHRSVSWYQQTPGQGLQFLFEYFSETQRNKGNFPGRFSGRQFSNSRSEMNVSTLELGDSALYLCASRRLGLTDTQYFGPGTRLTVL.

V is TRBV6-2 or TRBV6-3 and J is TRBJ1-2; a possible D gene is TRBD1 (6 bases). CDR1 and CDR2 (germline): MNHEY, SVGEGT. This CDR3 is 15 amino acids long. V lost 0 bases and J 4 bases, leaving 12 bases between the germline ends. This CDR3 reads CASSYSPGAVYGYTF. As DNA, the CDR3 is TGTGCCAGCAGTTACTCCCCAGGGGCCGTCTATGGCTACACCTTC.

This chain connects TRBV9 to TRBJ2-7; tentative D call: TRBD2 (6 bases). CDR1 and CDR2 from the germline V gene are SGDLS and YYNGEE. Trimming removed 0 bases at V and 9 bases at J, with 13 bases between. This CDR3 comprises 13 residues. The CDR3 DNA sequence: TGTGCCAGCAGCGTAGGAGTAGGGACTCGGCAGTACTTC. It is translated as CASSVGVGTRQYF.

This rearrangement joins TRBV11-3 to TRBJ2-1; no clear D gene. The CDR3 length is 14 residues. Per the germline V gene, CDR1 is SGHNT and CDR2 is YENEEA. Between the trimmed V and J ends, which lost 5 bases and 4 bases, there was a span of 12 bases. The CDR3 nucleotides read TGTGCCAGCAGCATCGGTAGCAATTACAATGAGCAGTTCTTC. Translating gives CASSIGSNYNEQFF.

The sample holds one count of this clone. The J gene is TRBJ2-3, the V gene TRBV11-2; D is possibly TRBD1 or TRBD2 (5 bases each). The CDR3 loop spans 18 amino acids. Germline lookup yields CDR1 SGHAT and CDR2 FQNNGV. Trimming took off 3 bases at V and 2 bases at J, with 21 bases between the two ends. The CDR3 sequence is CASSFLMPPSGHTDTQYF. For the CDR3, the DNA is TGTGCCAGCAGCTTCCTTATGCCCCCCAGCGGACACACAGATACGCAGTATTTT.

The CDR3 DNA is TGTGCCAGTAGTCCTGGGAAGAAGTTGGGGAACACTGAAGCTTTCTTT. Protein: CASSPGKKLGNTEAFF. The chain has TRBV19 and TRBJ1-1, with D uncertain. Germline V gives CDR1 LNHDA, CDR2 SQIVND (reference sequence). V lost 5 bases and J 1 base, leaving 17 bases between the germline ends. This CDR3 has 16 residues.

The gene calls are TRBV3-1 (or the pseudogene TRBV3-2) and TRBJ1-2, with D unresolved. V was trimmed by 0 bases and J by 1 base, leaving 6 bases between them. The CDR3 spans 14 residues. Germline V gene sequence: CDR1 LGHDT, CDR2 YNNKEL (reference sequence). The CDR3 spells CASSQDFVNYGYTF. In nucleotides, the CDR3 is TGTGCCAGCAGCCAAGATTTCGTTAACTATGGCTACACCTTC.

The J gene is TRBJ2-1, the V gene TRBV7-8; D is unclear. This CDR3 comprises 16 residues. Trimming stripped 6 bases from V and 5 bases from J, with 20 bases between. Germline V gene data show CDR1 as SGHVS and CDR2 as FQNEAQ. CDR3 DNA sequence: TGTGCCAGCAGTCCTAGGAGAGTTGCGGATAACAATGAGCAGTTCTTC. Its translation is CASSPRRVADNNEQFF.